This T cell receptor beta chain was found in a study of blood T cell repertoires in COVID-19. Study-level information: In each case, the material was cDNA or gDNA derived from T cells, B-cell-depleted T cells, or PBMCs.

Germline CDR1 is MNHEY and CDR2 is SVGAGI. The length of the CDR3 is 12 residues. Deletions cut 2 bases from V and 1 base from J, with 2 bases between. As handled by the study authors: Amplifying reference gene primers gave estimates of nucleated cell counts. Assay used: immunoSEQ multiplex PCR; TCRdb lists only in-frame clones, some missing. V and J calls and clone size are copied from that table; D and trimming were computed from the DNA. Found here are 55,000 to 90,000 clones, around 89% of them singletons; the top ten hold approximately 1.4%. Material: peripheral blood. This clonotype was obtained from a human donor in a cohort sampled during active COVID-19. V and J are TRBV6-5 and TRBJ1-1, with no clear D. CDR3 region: CASSYQNTEAFF. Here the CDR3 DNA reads TGTGCCAGCAGTTACCAGAACACTGAAGCTTTCTTT.